These 8 T cell receptor beta chains were sequenced from one sample in a study of tumor-infiltrating lymphocytes in primary liver carcinoma. Production of TCR beta cDNA used around 460 ng total RNA together with a constant-region primer. Slightly modified ARM-PCR with three nested multiplex PCR rounds yielded TCR beta libraries. The two initial PCR rounds, roughly 9 cycles each, used TRBV1-TRBV30 forward and C-beta reverse primers. TCRdb itself ran the multiplex PCR reads through MiXCR, one entry per CDR3 protein. The sample lists approximately 190,000 distinct CDR3 sequences, around 85% occurring once. For each extraction, RNA and DNA were obtained together from approximately 20-30 mg of unsorted bulk tissue. Input material: tumor tissue from primary liver carcinoma. These receptors all come from a man aged 40-49 years with primary liver carcinoma and hepatitis B virus infection.

On this clonotype itself: At one end the junction does not follow the germline gene, possibly because of a read error. The chain recombines TRBV11-1 with TRBJ2-2, with D tentatively TRBD1 (6 bases). Germline V CDR1 and CDR2: SGHAT, FQDESV (reference sequence). The CDR3 contains 13 residues. The CDR3 nucleotides are TGTGCCAGTAGCTTTTGGGACACCAAGGAGTTGTTTTTT. It encodes CASSFWDTKELFF. The variable domain in full, completed from reference TRBV11-1 and TRBJ2-2, reads EAEVAQSPRYKITEKSQAVAFWCDPISGHATLYWYRQILGQGPELLVQFQDESVVDDSQLPKDRFSAERLKGVDSTLKIQPAELGDSAMYLCASSFWDTKELFFGEGSRLTVL.

Worth noting for this clonotype: An end of the junction does not agree with germline; a read error may underlie this. The V call is TRBV5-6, the J call TRBJ1-5, with no clear D. The CDR3 consists of 13 residues. From germline, CDR1 is SGHDT and CDR2 YYEEEE. The CDR3 bases are TGTGCCAGTAGCTCCTTAAGAGATCAGTCCCAACATTTT. Its protein product is CASSSLRDQSQHF.

Turning to this clonotype: A read error may produce the germline difference seen at one junction end. The rearrangement joins TRBV5-1 to TRBJ1-1, with no clear D. This CDR3 region has 14 residues. CDR1 is SGHRS, CDR2 YFSETQ, per germline. CDR3 DNA sequence: TGCACCAGCAGGTCCGACCTTTTGAACACTGAAGCTTTCTTT. It encodes CTSRSDLLNTEAFF.

V usage is TRBV6-6 and J usage is TRBJ1-1; 9 bases line up with TRBD1. Germline CDR1 reads MNHNY; CDR2 reads SVGAGI (reference sequence). CDR3 length: 14 amino acids. With V trimmed by 6 bases and J by 8 bases, 10 bases remained unmatched. Written as DNA, the CDR3 is TGTGCCAGCAGATATTACAGGGGGCTTCCGGAAGCTTTCTTT. It yields the protein CASRYYRGLPEAFF.

The chain has TRBV13 and TRBJ2-1; D remains unclear. Germline V CDR1 and CDR2: PRHDT, FYEKMQ (reference sequence). The CDR3 spans 14 residues. V lost 7 bases and J 12 bases, leaving 22 bases between the germline ends. In DNA, the CDR3 is TGTGCCAGCACCCGCTCGAGGAGCTTAGATGGGCAGTTCTTC. This codes for CASTRSRSLDGQFF. The variable domain in full, completed from reference TRBV13 and TRBJ2-1, reads AAGVIQSPRHLIKEKRETATLKCYPIPRHDTVYWYQQGPGQDPQFLISFYEKMQSDKGSIPDRFSAQQFSDYHSELNMSSLELGDSALYFCASTRSRSLDGQFFGPGTRLTVL.

Concerning this clonotype itself: At one boundary the junction diverges from the germline segment, which might be a read error. The chain joins TRBV5-1 to TRBJ2-2; D not resolved. Per germline, CDR1 SGHRS and CDR2 YFSETQ. The length of the CDR3 is 15 residues. Written as DNA, the CDR3 is TGCACCAGCAGCTTGAGTCCCTCGAACACCAGGGAGCTGTTTTTT. It encodes CTSSLSPSNTRELFF. Looking up the rest from reference TRBV5-1 and TRBJ2-2 gives the full variable domain: KAGVTQTPRYLIKTRGQQVTLSCSPISGHRSVSWYQQTPGQGLQFLFEYFSETQRNKGNFPGRFSGRQFSNSRSEMNVSTLELGDSALYLCTSSLSPSNTRELFFGEGSRLTVL.

The V and J genes are TRBV13 and TRBJ2-7; no firm D call. The CDR3 is 14 residues long. Between the trimmed V and J ends, which lost 4 bases and 5 bases, there was a span of 15 bases. Germline CDR1 PRHDT, CDR2 FYEKMQ (reference sequence). Here the CDR3 DNA reads TGTGCCAGCAGCTCCTATACTTATACGGACGAGCAGTACTTC. The encoded protein is CASSSYTYTDEQYF.

This clonotype was counted at least ten times. The chain is built from TRBV5-5 and TRBJ2-3, with 8 positions matching TRBD2. This CDR3 contains 16 residues. Germline V gene lookup returns CDR1 SGHKS and CDR2 YYEKEE (reference sequence). Trimming removed 1 base from V and 2 bases from J; junction bases left unmatched: 6. The CDR3 DNA reads as TGTGCCAGCAGCTTGATAGCGGGAACCGCCACAGATACGCAGTATTTT. As protein: CASSLIAGTATDTQYF. Supplemented by reference TRBV5-5 and TRBJ2-3, the full variable domain reads DAGVTQSPTHLIKTRGQQVTLRCSPISGHKSVSWYQQVLGQGPQFIFQYYEKEERGRGNFPDRFSARQFPNYSSELNVNALLLGDSALYLCASSLIAGTATDTQYFGPGTRLTVL.